The T cell receptor beta chain under discussion was sequenced for a study of blood T cell repertoires in COVID-19. Study in general: Material from acute and convalescent COVID-19 was sourced from the United States, Italy and Spain.

Those enrolled in Seattle joined during active infection and were followed longitudinally afterward. Germline trimming cut 0 bases from V and 4 bases from J; bases unmatched to any gene: 7. CDR3 size: 16 residues. In germline, CDR1 is LGHNA, CDR2 YNFKEQ. Sequencing was performed with immunoSEQ multiplex PCR; in TCRdb, only in-frame clones are kept and a portion is missing. The sample contains around 300,000 clones, approximately 86% of which appear only once. J is TRBJ2-3 and V is TRBV4-2, with 7 bases identical to TRBD1. The sequencing input was peripheral blood. This TCR came from a woman in her 70s with COVID-19, enrolled during active disease. This CDR3 reads CASSQESRGLPDTQYF. The CDR3 DNA sequence: TGTGCCAGCAGCCAAGAAAGCAGGGGGTTGCCAGATACGCAGTATTTT.